This record concerns one T cell receptor (beta chain) sequence. Its antigen is unknown. This record belongs to a study of blood T cells in healthy people across ages. Study-wide points: Changes seen in expanded clonotypes were possibly confounded by donor CMV status left unknown.

In germline, CDR1 is MGHRA, CDR2 YSYEKL. V gave up 4 bases and J gave up 9 bases, with 24 bases separating them. This CDR3 region has 16 residues. The second PCR ran roughly 6 to 11 cycles with a sample-barcoded 5' primer and J-beta primers. TCRdb re-called the 5' RACE reads through MiXCR, storing one row per CDR3 protein. Here the sample spans around 2 million distinct CDR3 sequences, 39% being singletons. J is TRBJ1-2 and V is TRBV4-1; perhaps TRBD1 as D (5 bases). Input material: blood. This TCR derives from a human donor in good health. CDR3 loop: CASSPSRGTYPASYTF. In DNA, the CDR3 is TGCGCCAGCAGCCCGTCGAGGGGTACTTACCCGGCGAGCTACACCTTC.